This TCR beta chain was retrieved from a study of T cells in Graves' hyperthyroidism and ophthalmopathy. Inclusion characteristics of ophthalmopathy patients comprised a Clinical Activity Score of at least 3, a NOSPECS grade of at least 4, and duration under 3 months. V lost 2 bases to trimming and J lost 4 bases; unmatched junction nucleotides: 13. Germline values: CDR1 MNHEY, CDR2 SVGAGI. The CDR3 spans 18 residues. RNA transcripts were the template for amplifying TCR beta CDR3 regions. First-round RT-PCR of the TCR CDR3 relied on the HTBI primer set. TCRdb recomputed calls from the multiplex PCR reads with MiXCR, one row per CDR3 protein. Of about 480,000 distinct CDR3 sequences in the sample, around a quarter were seen once. This clonotype showed up just a few times.

Sequenced input: blood. The chain recombines TRBV6-5 with TRBJ2-5; 10 bases agree with TRBD2. The sequence was obtained from a young woman with Graves' ophthalmopathy. In DNA, the CDR3 is TGTGCCAGCAGTTACAAGACTTGGGCTAGCGGGAGTGTAGAGACCCAGTACTTC. Translation: CASSYKTWASGSVETQYF.